This T cell receptor (beta chain) appears in the sequencing data of a study of low-dose radiotherapy and immunotherapy resistance in tumors. Germline V CDR1 and CDR2: SGHRS, YFSETQ. The CDR3 runs 18 residues. Trimming took off 2 bases at V and 4 bases at J, with 24 bases between the two ends. The authors ran around 20 PCR cycles to amplify TCRs with a constant-region primer and V-primer adapter. TCRdb independently ran MiXCR on the reads; one entry per CDR3 protein. This sample has under 60,000 distinct CDR3 sequences, with 12% found just once. The table lists this clonotype with many counts. The time point is: before trial treatment. Donors received nivolumab, ipilimumab, aspirin, low-dose cyclophosphamide and low-dose radiotherapy.

The sample in question was PBMCs, obtained before treatment. This chain connects TRBV5-1 to TRBJ1-2; tentative D call: TRBD1 (5 bases). The sequence was collected from a female donor with ovarian cancer. CDR3 coding DNA: TGCGCCAGCAGCTTAGATTCCGGGACGGCGGCGATGGGCTATGGCTACACCTTC. The encoded protein is CASSLDSGTAAMGYGYTF.